These 15 T cell receptor beta chains share one sample of origin, sequenced in a study of blood T cells in healthy people across ages. For the second PCR, which ran for roughly 6 to 11 cycles, a sample-barcoded 5' primer and a J-beta primer mix were used. TCRdb re-derived calls from the 5' RACE reads in MiXCR, one entry per CDR3 protein. The sample yields 700,000 to 850,000 distinct CDR3 sequences, roughly 40% seen once. Sequenced sample: blood. The receptor source for this set is a man younger than 30 in good health.

Ten or more counts support this clonotype. This chain joins TRBV7-2 and TRBJ2-3, with 8 bases matching TRBD2. Unmatched junction bases numbered 4, after V lost 2 bases and J lost 3 bases. This CDR3 region has 15 residues. Germline assignment: CDR1 SGHTA and CDR2 FQGNSA. CDR3 nucleotides: TGTGCCAGCAGCTTAACGGGGGGGCTTACAGATACGCAGTATTTT. Its translation: CASSLTGGLTDTQYF. The entire variable domain, with the rest obtained from reference TRBV7-2 and TRBJ2-3, is as follows: GAGVSQSPSNKVTEKGKDVELRCDPISGHTALYWYRQSLGQGLEFLIYFQGNSAPDKSGLPSDRFSAERTGGSVSTLTIQRTQQEDSAVYLCASSLTGGLTDTQYFGPGTRLTVL.

This clonotype was seen a few times. This chain uses TRBV4-3 with TRBJ1-2; no reliable D call. The CDR3 has 16 amino acids. Germline lookup yields CDR1 LGHNA and CDR2 YSLEER. The V gene lost 0 bases and the J gene lost 0 bases, with 11 bases spanning the gap. This CDR3 is CASSQESGRSNYGYTF. In nucleotides, the CDR3 is TGCGCCAGCAGCCAAGAAAGTGGCAGGTCTAACTATGGCTACACCTTC.

The V gene is TRBV12-3 or TRBV12-4, the J gene TRBJ2-1; 9 nucleotides agree with TRBD2. J was trimmed by 13 bases and V by 3 bases; bases with no gene match: 16. The CDR3 extends over 16 amino acids. CDR3 in DNA: TGTGCCAGCAGTTTGGGTGCGGGGGGGGACCAAGAGACCCAGTTCTTC. As protein: CASSLGAGGDQETQFF.

The rearrangement links TRBV3-1 to TRBJ2-1; TRBD2 is a possible D gene (7 bases). Germline CDR1 LGHDT, CDR2 YNNKEL (reference sequence). V lost 0 bases and J 8 bases, leaving 17 bases between the germline ends. The CDR3 sequence is 16 residues long. This chain's CDR3 is CASSQDLGGDRDEQFF. The CDR3 DNA reads TGTGCCAGCAGCCAAGATCTAGGGGGGGACCGGGATGAGCAGTTCTTC.

V and J are TRBV10-3 and TRBJ2-2, with 10 positions matching TRBD1. There are 14 residues in the CDR3. CDR1 and CDR2 from the germline V gene are ENHRY and SYGVKD. V was clipped by 4 bases and J by 6 bases; unmatched bases: 2. CDR3 region: CAISGTGGPGELFF. The CDR3 nucleotides read TGTGCCATCAGTGGGACAGGGGGACCCGGGGAGCTGTTTTTT.

CDR3 coding DNA: TGTGCCTGGAGTGAGGGCCCAGCTTTCTTT. It specifies CAWSEGPAFF. This rearrangement joins TRBV30 to TRBJ1-1; unclear D gene. Trimming took off 1 base at V and 10 bases at J, with 7 bases between the two ends. The CDR3 length is 10 residues. In germline, CDR1 is GTSNPN, CDR2 SVGIG (reference sequence).

The chain has TRBV7-2 and TRBJ2-3, with 7 positions matching TRBD1. This CDR3 is built from 15 residues. The trim removed 5 bases at V and 4 bases at J, leaving 9 bases unmatched. The V gene's germline CDR1 is SGHTA and CDR2 FQGNSA. The CDR3 DNA follows: TGTGCCAGCAGCATTCGACAGGGTAGTGCAGATACGCAGTATTTT. Amino acid sequence: CASSIRQGSADTQYF.

On this clonotype itself: Possible read error: a much larger clone is one base away. This sequence joins TRBV6-5 and TRBJ2-7; tentative D call: TRBD2 (6 bases). Trimming cost V 9 bases and J 3 bases, with 15 bases left between them. Per the germline V gene, CDR1 is MNHEY and CDR2 is SVGAGI. The CDR3 runs 13 residues. In DNA, the CDR3 is TGTGCCAGAACGGGGGAGAGCTTCTACGAGCAGTACTTC. Protein product: CARTGESFYEQYF.

CDR3 bases: TGTGCCAGCAGTTACTCCCCTCGGGGACCCTATAATTCACCCCTCCACTTT. Amino acid sequence: CASSYSPRGPYNSPLHF. V is TRBV6-6 and J is TRBJ1-6, with a weak D call TRBD1 (5 bases). Germline V gene lookup returns CDR1 MNHNY and CDR2 SVGAGI (reference sequence). This CDR3 contains 17 residues. V lost 0 bases and J lost 2, with 11 bases in between.

The chain uses TRBV7-2 and TRBJ1-6; D uncertain. V lost 2 bases to trimming and J lost 1 base, with 9 bases between them. Germline CDR1 and CDR2: SGHTA and FQGNSA. This CDR3 is built from 16 residues. CDR3 protein: CASSLRVRSYNSPLHF. The CDR3 nucleotides are TGTGCCAGCAGCTTAAGGGTCCGGTCCTATAATTCACCCCTCCACTTT.

In its sample, this clonotype was seen a few times. This chain's CDR3 is CASSDSGLSPLHF. In nucleotides, the CDR3 is TGTGCCAGCAGTGACTCGGGGCTCTCACCCCTCCACTTT. The chain carries TRBV6-4 and TRBJ1-6; possibly TRBD1 for D (5 bases). V lost 0 bases to trimming and J lost 10 bases, with 7 bases between them. From germline, CDR1 is MRHNA and CDR2 SNTAGT. The CDR3 is 13 amino acids.

The chain has TRBV29-1 and TRBJ2-6; a possible D gene is TRBD1 (6 bases). Germline V gene lookup returns CDR1 SQVTM and CDR2 ANQGSEA. The CDR3 totals 12 residues. Trimming took 3 bases from V and 15 from J, leaving 15 bases between them. For the CDR3, the DNA is TGCAGCGTTGAGGAACAGGGCCCACACCTGACTTTC. Translation: CSVEEQGPHLTF.

Notes on this clonotype: This may be a read error: a much more frequent sequence differs by one nucleotide. The rearrangement joins TRBV21-1 to TRBJ2-1; TRBD2 was called by the table and not checked on the DNA. TRBV21-1 is a recognized pseudogene. CDR3 length: 16 residues. CDR3 DNA sequence: TGTGCCAGCAGCATGGCATCCAGAACCCAGGAGGATGAGCAGTTCTTC. This codes for CASSMASRTQEDEQFF.

Many counts were recorded for this clonotype. The chain combines TRBV20-1 with TRBJ1-5; 7 nucleotides line up with TRBD1. V trimming: 3 bases; J trimming: 13 bases; junction bases outside the gene matches: 21. The CDR3 has 16 residues. CDR1 and CDR2 (germline): DFQATT, SNEGSKA (reference sequence). The CDR3 region has the DNA TGCAGTGCTAGGACTACATACGGGACAGACATTATATCGCAGCATTTT. The encoded protein is CSARTTYGTDIISQHF.

The CDR3 DNA sequence: TGTGCCAACCAGACCCCTCGTGAGCAGTACTTC. This translates into CANQTPREQYF. V is TRBV10-3 and J is TRBJ2-7; D gene uncertain. This CDR3 spans 11 amino acids. The germline V and J ends were trimmed by 10 bases and 7 bases, with 14 bases remaining between them. The germline V gene has CDR1 ENHRY and CDR2 SYGVKD.